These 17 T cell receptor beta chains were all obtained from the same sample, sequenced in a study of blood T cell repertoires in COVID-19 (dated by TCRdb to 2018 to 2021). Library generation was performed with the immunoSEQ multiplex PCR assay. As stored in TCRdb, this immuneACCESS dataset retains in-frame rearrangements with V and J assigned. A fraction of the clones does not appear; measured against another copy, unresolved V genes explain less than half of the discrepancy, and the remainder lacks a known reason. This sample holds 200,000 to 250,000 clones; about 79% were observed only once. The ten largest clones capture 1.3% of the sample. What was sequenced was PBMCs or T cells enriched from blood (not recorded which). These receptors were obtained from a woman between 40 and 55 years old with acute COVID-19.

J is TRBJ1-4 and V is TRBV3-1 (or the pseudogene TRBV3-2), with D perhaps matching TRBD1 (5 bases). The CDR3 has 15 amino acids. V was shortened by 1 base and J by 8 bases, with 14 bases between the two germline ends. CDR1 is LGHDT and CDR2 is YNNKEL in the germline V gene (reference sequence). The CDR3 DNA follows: TGTGCCAGCAGCCAAGGACTCAGGGTTTCCGAAAAACTGTTTTTT. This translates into CASSQGLRVSEKLFF.

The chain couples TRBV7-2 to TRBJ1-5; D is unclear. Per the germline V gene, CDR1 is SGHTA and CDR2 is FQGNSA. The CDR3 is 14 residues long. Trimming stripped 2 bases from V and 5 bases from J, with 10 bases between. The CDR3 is CASSLRGGDQPQHF. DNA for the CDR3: TGTGCCAGCAGCTTACGGGGTGGAGATCAGCCCCAGCATTTT.

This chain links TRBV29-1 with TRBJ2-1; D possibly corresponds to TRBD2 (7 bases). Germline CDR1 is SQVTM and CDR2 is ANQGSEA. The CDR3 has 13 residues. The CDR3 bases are TGCAGTTGCAGGGAGGGGGCCTACAATGAGCAGTTCTTC. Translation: CSCREGAYNEQFF.

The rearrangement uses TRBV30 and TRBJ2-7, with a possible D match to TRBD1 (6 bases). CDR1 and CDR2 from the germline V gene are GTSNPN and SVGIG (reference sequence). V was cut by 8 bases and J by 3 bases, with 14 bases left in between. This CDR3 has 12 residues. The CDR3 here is CAGIGQNYEQYF. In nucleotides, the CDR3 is TGTGCCGGAATTGGACAGAACTACGAGCAGTACTTC. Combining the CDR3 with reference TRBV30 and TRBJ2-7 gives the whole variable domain SQTIHQWPATLVQPVGSPLSLECTVEGTSNPNLYWYRQAAGRGLQLLFYSVGIGQISSEVPQNLSASRPQDRQFILSSKKLLLSDSGFYLCAGIGQNYEQYFGPGTRLTVT.

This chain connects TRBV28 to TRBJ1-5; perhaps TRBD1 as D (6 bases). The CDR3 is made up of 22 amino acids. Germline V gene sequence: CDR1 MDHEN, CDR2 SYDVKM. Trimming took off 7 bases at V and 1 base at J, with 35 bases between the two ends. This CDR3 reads CASNTLSTGWLQGVVSNQPQHF. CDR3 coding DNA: TGTGCCAGCAACACCCTATCCACAGGGTGGCTCCAGGGAGTGGTAAGCAATCAGCCCCAGCATTTT.

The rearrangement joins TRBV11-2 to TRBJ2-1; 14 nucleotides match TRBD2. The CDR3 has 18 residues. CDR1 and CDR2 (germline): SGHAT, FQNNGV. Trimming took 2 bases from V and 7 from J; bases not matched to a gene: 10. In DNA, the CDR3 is TGTGCCAGCAGCTTAAGGGGCGCCGGACTAGCGGGAGGAAATGAGCAGTTCTTC. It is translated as CASSLRGAGLAGGNEQFF.

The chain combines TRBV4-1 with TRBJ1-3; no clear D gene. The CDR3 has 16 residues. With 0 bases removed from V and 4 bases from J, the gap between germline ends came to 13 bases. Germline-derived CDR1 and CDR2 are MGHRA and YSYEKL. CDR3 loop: CASSQDKGGAGNTIYF. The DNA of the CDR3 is TGCGCCAGCAGCCAAGATAAGGGAGGTGCCGGAAACACCATATATTTT.

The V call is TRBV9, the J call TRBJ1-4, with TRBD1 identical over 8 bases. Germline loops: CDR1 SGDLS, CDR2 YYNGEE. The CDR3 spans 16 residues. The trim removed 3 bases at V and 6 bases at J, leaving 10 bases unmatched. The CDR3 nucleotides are TGTGCCAGCAGCGGCGTAGTACAGGGGGGTGATGAAAAACTGTTTTTT. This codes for CASSGVVQGGDEKLFF.

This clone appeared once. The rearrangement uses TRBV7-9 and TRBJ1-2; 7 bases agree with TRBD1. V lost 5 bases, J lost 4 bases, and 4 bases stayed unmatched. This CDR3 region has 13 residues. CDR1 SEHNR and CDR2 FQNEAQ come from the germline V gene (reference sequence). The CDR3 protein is CASSDRDLYGYTF. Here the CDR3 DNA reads TGTGCCAGCAGCGACAGGGACCTCTATGGCTACACCTTC.

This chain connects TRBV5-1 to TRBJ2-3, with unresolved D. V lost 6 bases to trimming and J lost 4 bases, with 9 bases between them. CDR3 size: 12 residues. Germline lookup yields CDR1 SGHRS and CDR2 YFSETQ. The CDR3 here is CASTLSPDTQYF. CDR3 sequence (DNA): TGCGCCAGCACATTGAGTCCAGATACGCAGTATTTT. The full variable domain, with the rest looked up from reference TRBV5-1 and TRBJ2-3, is KAGVTQTPRYLIKTRGQQVTLSCSPISGHRSVSWYQQTPGQGLQFLFEYFSETQRNKGNFPGRFSGRQFSNSRSEMNVSTLELGDSALYLCASTLSPDTQYFGPGTRLTVL.

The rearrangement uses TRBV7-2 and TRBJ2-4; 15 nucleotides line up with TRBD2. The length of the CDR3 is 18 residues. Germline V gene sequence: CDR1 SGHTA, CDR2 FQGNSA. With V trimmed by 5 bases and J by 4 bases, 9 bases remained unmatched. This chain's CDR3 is CASSPPGLAGGAKNIQYF. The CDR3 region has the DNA TGTGCCAGCAGCCCCCCCGGACTAGCGGGAGGGGCGAAAAACATTCAGTACTTC. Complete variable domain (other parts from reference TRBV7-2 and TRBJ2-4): GAGVSQSPSNKVTEKGKDVELRCDPISGHTALYWYRQSLGQGLEFLIYFQGNSAPDKSGLPSDRFSAERTGGSVSTLTIQRTQQEDSAVYLCASSPPGLAGGAKNIQYFGAGTRLSVL.

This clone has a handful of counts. The CDR3, as DNA: TGTGCCAGCAGTTTGTATGAGGGGAAGGGGGCGCGGAATGAGCAGTTCTTC. Its translation is CASSLYEGKGARNEQFF. The V gene is TRBV28, the J gene TRBJ2-1; 7 nucleotides match TRBD1. Germline V gene sequence: CDR1 MDHEN, CDR2 SYDVKM. The CDR3 is 17 amino acids. V lost 3 bases and J lost 7; bases outside the gene matches: 15.

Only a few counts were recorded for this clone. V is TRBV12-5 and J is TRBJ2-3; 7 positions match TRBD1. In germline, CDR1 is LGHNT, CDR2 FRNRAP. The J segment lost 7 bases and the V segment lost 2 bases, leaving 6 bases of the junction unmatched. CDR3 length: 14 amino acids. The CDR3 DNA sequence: TGTGCTAGTGGTTTGTGGGACAGAGGAAATACGCAGTATTTT. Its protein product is CASGLWDRGNTQYF. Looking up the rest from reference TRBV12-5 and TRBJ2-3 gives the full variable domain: DARVTQTPRHKVTEMGQEVTMRCQPILGHNTVFWYRQTMMQGLELLAYFRNRAPLDDSGMPKDRFSAEMPDATLATLKIQPSEPRDSAVYFCASGLWDRGNTQYFGPGTRLTVL.

The CDR3 nucleotides read TGTGCCAGCAGCCAAGGATCTTCCGGGACTAGCGGTTACAATGAGCAGTTCTTC. It is translated as CASSQGSSGTSGYNEQFF. This rearrangement joins TRBV4-2 to TRBJ2-1; 11 nucleotides agree with TRBD2. The CDR3 contains 18 residues. V shed 1 base and J 4 bases; nucleotides not matched to a gene: 9. Germline values: CDR1 LGHNA, CDR2 YNFKEQ.

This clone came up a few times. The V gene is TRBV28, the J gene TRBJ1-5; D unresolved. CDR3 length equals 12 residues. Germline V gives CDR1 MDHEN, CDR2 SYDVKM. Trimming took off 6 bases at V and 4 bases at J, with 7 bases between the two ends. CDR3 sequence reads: CASSTVNQPQHF. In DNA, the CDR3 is TGTGCCAGCAGCACAGTTAATCAGCCCCAGCATTTT.

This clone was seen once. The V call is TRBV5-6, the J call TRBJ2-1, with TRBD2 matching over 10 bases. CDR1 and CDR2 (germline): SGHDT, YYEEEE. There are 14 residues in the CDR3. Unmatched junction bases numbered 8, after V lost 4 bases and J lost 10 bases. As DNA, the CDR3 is TGTGCCAGCAGCCTGGGGACTAGCGAATTGGAGCAGTTCTTC. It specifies CASSLGTSELEQFF.

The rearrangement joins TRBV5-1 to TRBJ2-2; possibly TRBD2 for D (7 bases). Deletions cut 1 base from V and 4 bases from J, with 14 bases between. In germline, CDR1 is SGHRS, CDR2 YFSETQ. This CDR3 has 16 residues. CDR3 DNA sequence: TGCGCCAGCAGCTTGTCGGCGGGGGCCGCCACCGGGGAGCTGTTTTTT. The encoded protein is CASSLSAGAATGELFF. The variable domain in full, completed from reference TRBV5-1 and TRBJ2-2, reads KAGVTQTPRYLIKTRGQQVTLSCSPISGHRSVSWYQQTPGQGLQFLFEYFSETQRNKGNFPGRFSGRQFSNSRSEMNVSTLELGDSALYLCASSLSAGAATGELFFGEGSRLTVL.